This T cell receptor (beta chain) came from a study of cytomegalovirus exposure and HLA in healthy donors. Amplification used 60 Vbeta primers and 13 Jbeta primers. TCRdb's table, derived via immunoSEQ multiplex PCR, lists solely in-frame clones and lacks some. The sample contains about 200,000 clones, 65% to 85% of which appear only once. V dropped 3 bases and J dropped 3 bases, with 12 bases sitting between them. The CDR3 consists of 15 residues. Germline lookup yields CDR1 LNHNV and CDR2 YYDKDF (reference sequence). The study, taken as a whole, reports: A later analysis reportedly found fewer N-insertions in an Asian-associated ancestry cluster than the roughly 700-donor mean.

All donors participated as healthy donors of bone marrow. Donors had nominal health at sampling but likely had unrecorded immune exposures. In regard to this clone: Antigen: not known.

The clonotype originates from a middle-aged man in good health and CMV-seronegative. Sequences were obtained from PBMCs. The chain has TRBV15 and TRBJ1-5; a possible D gene is TRBD1 (6 bases). This CDR3 is CATSRSGQINQPQHF. CDR3 DNA sequence: TGTGCCACCAGCAGGTCCGGACAGATCAATCAGCCCCAGCATTTT.